This passage covers 27 T cell receptor beta chains from one sample sequenced in a study of OX40 agonist ivuxolimab in advanced cancers. Libraries were constructed by the immunoSEQ multiplex PCR assay. TCRdb carries this immuneACCESS record with in-frame sequences only. Its versions omit some clonotypes, under half of them owing to an unresolved V gene in the studies checked, with the rest unexplained. This sample has 65,000 to 90,000 clones in its table, and approximately 91% of those were observed once. The top ten hold 0.78% of the sample. Material: CD4+ or CD8+ T cells sorted from blood, obtained in a trial of the OX40 agonist ivuxolimab. The receptors here all came from an adult with an advanced solid tumor such as melanoma, head and neck, liver or kidney cancer.

V is TRBV11-3 and J is TRBJ2-1; D might be TRBD1 (6 bases). The germline V gene encodes CDR1 SGHNT and CDR2 YENEEA. The CDR3 length is 15 residues. The ends were cut back, 0 bases at V and 7 bases at J, with 13 bases in the middle. CDR3 in DNA: TGTGCCAGCAGCTTAGATCCCCACAGGGCGAATGAGCAGTTCTTC. This sequence encodes CASSLDPHRANEQFF.

V and J are TRBV5-1 and TRBJ2-2; D may be TRBD1 (6 bases). The CDR3 is made up of 16 amino acids. The germline CDR1 and CDR2 sequences are SGHRS and YFSETQ. Trimming took 2 bases from V and 0 from J, leaving 11 bases between them. CDR3 coding DNA: TGCGCCAGCAGCTTAACAGGGTGGGCGAACACCGGGGAGCTGTTTTTT. Translating it yields CASSLTGWANTGELFF.

V gene TRBV6-6 combines with J gene TRBJ2-7, with D tentatively TRBD1 (5 bases). In germline, CDR1 is MNHNY, CDR2 SVGAGI (reference sequence). Trimming removed 5 bases from V and 3 bases from J, with 11 bases in between. The CDR3 has 13 residues. CDR3 protein: CASSPDSYYEQYF. The CDR3, as DNA: TGTGCCAGCAGTCCCGACAGCTACTACGAGCAGTACTTC.

The V and J genes are TRBV20-1 and TRBJ1-2; no definite D call. The CDR3 covers 10 residues. V was trimmed by 3 bases and J by 8 bases, leaving 7 bases between them. The germline gives CDR1 DFQATT, CDR2 SNEGSKA (reference sequence). The CDR3 DNA follows: TGCAGTGCTAGTGAGGCGGGCTACACCTTC. It specifies CSASEAGYTF.

The chain couples TRBV7-3 to TRBJ2-1; D uncertain. The V end lost 1 base, the J end lost 4 bases, and 11 bases lay between the germline ends. Germline values: CDR1 SGHTA, CDR2 FQGTGA. The CDR3 is 15 amino acids. Here the CDR3 reads CASSLNSLGYNEQFF. The CDR3 bases are TGTGCCAGCAGCTTAAATTCCTTAGGATACAATGAGCAGTTCTTC.

The chain is built from TRBV2 and TRBJ2-5; D is unclear. In germline, CDR1 is SNHLY, CDR2 FYNNEI. This CDR3 is 14 amino acids long. Deletions cut 6 bases from V and 5 bases from J, with 16 bases between. The CDR3 protein is CASRLDGTRETQYF. For the CDR3, the DNA is TGTGCCAGCAGGCTCGATGGTACGCGCGAGACCCAGTACTTC.

This clone was seen only a few times. This rearrangement joins TRBV2 to TRBJ2-7; 7 positions agree with TRBD1. Germline CDR1 reads SNHLY; CDR2 reads FYNNEI. This CDR3 comprises 13 residues. Trimming removed 3 bases from V and 3 bases from J; junction bases left unmatched: 2. CDR3 nucleotide sequence: TGTGCCAGCAGTGAGGACAGGTTCTACGAGCAGTACTTC. It translates to CASSEDRFYEQYF.

This clone has only a few counts. The rearrangement joins TRBV6-1 to TRBJ2-7, with D unclear. The CDR3 contains 15 residues. CDR1 is MNHNS and CDR2 is SASEGT in the germline V gene. V was trimmed by 6 bases and J by 2 bases, leaving 17 bases between them. CDR3 coding DNA: TGTGCCAGCAGCCCTGGACGGCGTTCCACCTACGAGCAGTACTTC. This encodes CASSPGRRSTYEQYF.

V and J are TRBV6-1 and TRBJ1-1; unclear D gene. The CDR3 extends over 11 amino acids. Germline V CDR1 and CDR2: MNHNS, SASEGT. Deletions cut 7 bases from V and 7 bases from J, with 10 bases between. This CDR3 is CASTTTGEAFF. Written as DNA, the CDR3 is TGTGCCAGCACCACGACGGGTGAAGCTTTCTTT.

The CDR3 here is CASSPGTGNNSPLHF. CDR3 bases: TGTGCCAGCAGCCCAGGGACCGGTAACAATTCACCCCTCCACTTT. The rearrangement links TRBV7-9 to TRBJ1-6; possibly TRBD1 for D (5 bases). Germline V CDR1 and CDR2: SEHNR, FQNEAQ (reference sequence). V was pared by 5 bases and J by 7 bases, with 15 bases between. The CDR3 sequence is 15 residues long.

The chain is built from TRBV11-2 and TRBJ2-2; D is unresolved. In germline, CDR1 is SGHAT, CDR2 FQNNGV. V was clipped by 3 bases and J by 0 bases, with 8 bases between them. This CDR3 has 15 amino acids. CDR3 nucleotides: TGTGCCAGCAGCTTTGAATTCACGAACACCGGGGAGCTGTTTTTT. Encoded protein: CASSFEFTNTGELFF.

The rearrangement uses TRBV2 and TRBJ1-2; D is uncertain. CDR1 SNHLY and CDR2 FYNNEI come from the germline V gene. Between the trimmed V and J ends, which lost 2 bases and 4 bases, there was a span of 2 bases. The CDR3 has 11 residues. The CDR3 loop reads CASSEIYGYTF. The CDR3 region has the DNA TGTGCCAGCAGTGAAATCTATGGCTACACCTTC.

The V and J genes are TRBV5-1 and TRBJ2-3; possible D gene TRBD1, 6 bases. The CDR3 sequence is 15 residues long. Germline-derived CDR1 and CDR2 are SGHRS and YFSETQ. With 4 bases removed from V and 4 bases from J, the gap between germline ends came to 16 bases. CDR3 in amino acids: CASSLGAGVADTQYF. DNA of the CDR3: TGCGCCAGCAGCCTGGGGGCAGGGGTGGCAGATACGCAGTATTTT.

V gene TRBV10-3 combines with J gene TRBJ2-7; 10 bases line up with TRBD1. V trimming: 7 bases; J trimming: 3 bases; junction bases outside the gene matches: 6. This CDR3 is 14 amino acids long. Germline CDR1 reads ENHRY; CDR2 reads SYGVKD. The CDR3 reads CAIIRDRGSYEQYF. For the CDR3, the DNA is TGTGCCATCATTCGGGACAGGGGAAGCTACGAGCAGTACTTC.

This chain uses TRBV4-2 with TRBJ2-3; D is ambiguous. This CDR3 is built from 15 residues. The germline CDR1 and CDR2 sequences are LGHNA and YNFKEQ. V shed 4 bases and J shed 6 bases, with 17 bases lying between them. The CDR3 is CASSRPYPVGDTQYF. In DNA, the CDR3 is TGTGCCAGCAGCCGACCATACCCTGTGGGTGATACGCAGTATTTT.

This clone came up a few times. The chain uses TRBV5-1 and TRBJ2-1; the match to TRBD2 covers 8 bases. The CDR3 spans 16 residues. V lost 0 bases and J lost 2; bases outside the gene matches: 4. The V gene's germline CDR1 is SGHRS and CDR2 YFSETQ. CDR3 loop: CASSLGRGVTYNEQFF. CDR3 bases: TGCGCCAGCAGCTTGGGGCGGGGGGTAACCTACAATGAGCAGTTCTTC.

V gene TRBV5-6 combines with J gene TRBJ2-5, with a weak D call TRBD1 (6 bases). V was cut by 1 base and J by 2 bases, with 12 bases left in between. Germline V CDR1 and CDR2: SGHDT, YYEEEE. The CDR3 is 15 amino acids. The CDR3 region has the DNA TGTGCCAGCAGCTTGCGTATAGGACAGCAAGAGACCCAGTACTTC. Translation gives CASSLRIGQQETQYF. The full variable domain, completed using reference TRBV5-6 and TRBJ2-5, is DAGVTQSPTHLIKTRGQQVTLRCSPKSGHDTVSWYQQALGQGPQFIFQYYEEEERQRGNFPDRFSGHQFPNYSSELNVNALLLGDSALYLCASSLRIGQQETQYFGPGTRLLVL.

The chain joins TRBV27 to TRBJ1-5, with 8 bases matching TRBD1. Germline V gene data show CDR1 as MNHEY and CDR2 as SMNVEV (reference sequence). The CDR3 is 12 residues long. With 10 bases clipped from V and 2 bases from J, the junction kept 1 base outside the gene matches. The CDR3 nucleotides read TGTGCCACAGGGGGCGGCAATCAGCCCCAGCATTTT. Amino acids: CATGGGNQPQHF.

The chain links TRBV7-9 to TRBJ1-2; D remains unclear. The CDR3 sequence is 11 residues long. V shed 2 bases and J shed 6 bases, with 4 bases lying between them. Germline CDR1 and CDR2: SEHNR and FQNEAQ (reference sequence). The CDR3 nucleotides are TGTGCCAGCAGCTTAACACATGGCTACACCTTC. This translates into CASSLTHGYTF.

CDR3: CASSLSEQFF. Written as DNA, the CDR3 is TGTGCCAGCAGCTTATCGGAGCAGTTCTTC. This rearrangement joins TRBV11-1 to TRBJ2-1; no firm D call. The CDR3 has 10 residues. From germline, CDR1 is SGHAT and CDR2 FQDESV (reference sequence). Trimming removed 2 bases from V and 10 bases from J, with 3 bases in between.

This clone has just a few counts. The chain carries TRBV15 and TRBJ2-5, with 8 nucleotides matching TRBD2. The V gene's germline CDR1 is LNHNV and CDR2 YYDKDF (reference sequence). The CDR3 has 15 residues. The J segment lost 4 bases and the V segment lost 1 base, leaving 5 bases of the junction unmatched. The CDR3 DNA is TGTGCCACCAGCAGAGCGGGAGGGAGGGGAGAGACCCAGTACTTC. This gives the protein CATSRAGGRGETQYF. Together with reference TRBV15 and TRBJ2-5, the CDR3 gives the full variable domain: DAMVIQNPRYQVTQFGKPVTLSCSQTLNHNVMYWYQQKSSQAPKLLFHYYDKDFNNEADTPDNFQSRRPNTSFCFLDIRSPGLGDTAMYLCATSRAGGRGETQYFGPGTRLLVL.

The V call is TRBV19, the J call TRBJ2-7; unclear D gene. The CDR3 sequence is 17 residues long. CDR1 and CDR2 (germline): LNHDA, SQIVND (reference sequence). The germline V and J ends were trimmed by 1 base and 2 bases, with 18 bases remaining between them. The CDR3: CASSIGVGSHTTYEQYF. The CDR3 nucleotides are TGTGCCAGTAGTATAGGCGTCGGCTCCCATACAACCTACGAGCAGTACTTC. Drawing the rest from reference TRBV19 and TRBJ2-7, the complete variable domain is DGGITQSPKYLFRKEGQNVTLSCEQNLNHDAMYWYRQDPGQGLRLIYYSQIVNDFQKGDIAEGYSVSREKKESFPLTVTSAQKNPTAFYLCASSIGVGSHTTYEQYFGPGTRLTVT.

J is TRBJ2-7 and V is TRBV5-5, with 8 nucleotides matching TRBD1. The CDR3 has 16 amino acids. The germline V gene encodes CDR1 SGHKS and CDR2 YYEKEE (reference sequence). V lost 8 bases and J lost 0; bases outside the gene matches: 13. The CDR3 coding sequence is TGTGCCAGTACGAGATTAGGCGGACAGGGCTCCTACGAGCAGTACTTC. Amino acids: CASTRLGGQGSYEQYF.

This sequence joins TRBV10-1 and TRBJ1-2, with D tentatively TRBD1 (5 bases). The germline gives CDR1 WNHNN, CDR2 SYGVQD (reference sequence). The CDR3 loop spans 12 amino acids. The V end was cut by 6 bases, the J end by 6 bases, with 11 bases between. The CDR3 here is CASRTGLHGYTF. The CDR3 DNA sequence: TGCGCCAGCAGAACGGGGCTGCATGGCTACACCTTC.

This clone was seen a single time. This chain connects TRBV6-5 to TRBJ1-3; 7 bases match TRBD1. Germline V CDR1 and CDR2: MNHEY, SVGAGI. The CDR3 loop spans 14 amino acids. V gave up 6 bases and J gave up 4 bases; unmatched junction bases: 6. The CDR3 loop reads CASRPTGQGNTIYF. As DNA, the CDR3 is TGTGCCAGCAGACCAACGGGACAGGGAAACACCATATATTTT.

V is TRBV5-1 and J is TRBJ2-2; TRBD1 agrees at 8 bases. The CDR3 has 16 amino acids. The germline V gene has CDR1 SGHRS and CDR2 YFSETQ. With 4 bases clipped from V and 4 bases from J, the junction kept 9 bases outside the gene matches. DNA of the CDR3: TGCGCCAGCAGCCCCGGACAGGGCATTACCACCGGGGAGCTGTTTTTT. It yields the protein CASSPGQGITTGELFF.

This chain connects TRBV10-1 to TRBJ2-7; 9 positions match TRBD2. Germline V gene sequence: CDR1 WNHNN, CDR2 SYGVQD (reference sequence). V trimming: 4 bases; J trimming: 9 bases; junction bases outside the gene matches: 10. This CDR3 has 14 residues. The CDR3 spells CASSGNSGGSRQYF. CDR3 DNA sequence: TGCGCCAGCAGTGGAAATAGCGGGGGAAGCAGGCAGTACTTC.